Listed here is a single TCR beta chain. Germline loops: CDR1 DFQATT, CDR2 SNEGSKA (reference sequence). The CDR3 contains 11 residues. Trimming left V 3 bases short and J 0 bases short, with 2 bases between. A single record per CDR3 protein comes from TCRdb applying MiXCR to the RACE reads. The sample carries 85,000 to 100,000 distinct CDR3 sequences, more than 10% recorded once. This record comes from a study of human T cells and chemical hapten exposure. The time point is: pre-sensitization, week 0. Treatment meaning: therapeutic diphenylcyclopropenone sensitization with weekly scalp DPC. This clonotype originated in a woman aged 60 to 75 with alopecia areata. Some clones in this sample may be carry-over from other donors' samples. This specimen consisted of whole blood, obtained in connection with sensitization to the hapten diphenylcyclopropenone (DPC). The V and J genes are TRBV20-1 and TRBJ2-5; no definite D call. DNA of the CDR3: TGCAGTGCTAGGGACCAAGAGACCCAGTACTTC. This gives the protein CSARDQETQYF.